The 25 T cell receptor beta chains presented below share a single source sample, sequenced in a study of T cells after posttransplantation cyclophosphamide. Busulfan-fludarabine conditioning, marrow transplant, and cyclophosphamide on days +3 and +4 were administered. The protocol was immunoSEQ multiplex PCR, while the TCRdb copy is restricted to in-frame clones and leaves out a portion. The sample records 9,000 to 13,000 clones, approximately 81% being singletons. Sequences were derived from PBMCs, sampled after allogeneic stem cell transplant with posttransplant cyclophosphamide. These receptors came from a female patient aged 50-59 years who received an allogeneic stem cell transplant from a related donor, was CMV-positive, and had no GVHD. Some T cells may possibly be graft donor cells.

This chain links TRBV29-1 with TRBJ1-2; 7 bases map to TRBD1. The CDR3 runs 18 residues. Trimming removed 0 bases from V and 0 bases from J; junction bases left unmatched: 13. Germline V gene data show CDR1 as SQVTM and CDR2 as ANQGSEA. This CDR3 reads CSVEEGRDSERANYGYTF. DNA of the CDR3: TGCAGCGTTGAAGAAGGACGGGACAGCGAACGGGCTAACTATGGCTACACCTTC.

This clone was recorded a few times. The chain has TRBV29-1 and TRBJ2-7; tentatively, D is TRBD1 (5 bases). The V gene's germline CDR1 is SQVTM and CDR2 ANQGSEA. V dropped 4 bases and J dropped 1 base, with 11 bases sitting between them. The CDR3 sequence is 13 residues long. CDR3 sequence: CSVVRATSYEQYF. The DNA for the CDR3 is TGCAGCGTTGTCAGGGCAACTTCCTACGAGCAGTACTTC.

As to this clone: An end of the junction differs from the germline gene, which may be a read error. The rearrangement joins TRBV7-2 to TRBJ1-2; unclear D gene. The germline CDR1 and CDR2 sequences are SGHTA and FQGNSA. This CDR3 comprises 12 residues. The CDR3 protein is CASSLGRGGHTF. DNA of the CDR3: TGTGCCAGCAGCTTAGGGCGGGGTGGCCACACCTTC.

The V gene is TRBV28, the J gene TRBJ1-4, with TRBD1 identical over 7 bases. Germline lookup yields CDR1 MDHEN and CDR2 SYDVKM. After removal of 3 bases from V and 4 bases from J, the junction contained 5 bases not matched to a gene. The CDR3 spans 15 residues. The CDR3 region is CASSFGGQNNEKLFF. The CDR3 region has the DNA TGTGCCAGCAGTTTCGGGGGACAGAATAATGAAAAACTGTTTTTT. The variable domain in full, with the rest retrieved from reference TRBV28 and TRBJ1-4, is DVKVTQSSRYLVKRTGEKVFLECVQDMDHENMFWYRQDPGLGLRLIYFSYDVKMKEKGDIPEGYSVSREKKERFSLILESASTNQTSMYLCASSFGGQNNEKLFFGSGTQLSVL.

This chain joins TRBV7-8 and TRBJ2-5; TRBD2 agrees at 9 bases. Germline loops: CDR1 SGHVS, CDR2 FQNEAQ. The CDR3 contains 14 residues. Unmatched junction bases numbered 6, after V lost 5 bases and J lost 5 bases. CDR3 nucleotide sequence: TGTGCCAGCAGCACAGCGGGGGGAAGGGAGACCCAGTACTTC. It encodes CASSTAGGRETQYF.

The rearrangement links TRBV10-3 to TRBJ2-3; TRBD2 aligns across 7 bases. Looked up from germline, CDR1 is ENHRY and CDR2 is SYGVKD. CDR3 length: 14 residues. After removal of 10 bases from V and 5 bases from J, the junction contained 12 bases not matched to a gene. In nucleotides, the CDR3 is TGTGCCACTCGCCCTAGCGGACCCGGAGATACGCAGTATTTT. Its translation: CATRPSGPGDTQYF.

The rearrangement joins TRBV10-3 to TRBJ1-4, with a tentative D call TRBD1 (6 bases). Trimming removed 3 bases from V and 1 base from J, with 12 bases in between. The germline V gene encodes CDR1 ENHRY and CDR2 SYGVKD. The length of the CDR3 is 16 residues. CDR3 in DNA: TGTGCCATCAGTGATGCAGGGGCTGAAACTAATGAAAAACTGTTTTTT. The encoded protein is CAISDAGAETNEKLFF.

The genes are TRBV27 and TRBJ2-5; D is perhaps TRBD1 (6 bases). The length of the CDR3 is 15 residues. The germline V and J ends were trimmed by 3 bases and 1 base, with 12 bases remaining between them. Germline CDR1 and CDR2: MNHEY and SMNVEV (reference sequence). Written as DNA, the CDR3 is TGTGCCAGCAGTTTTGGCAGGGGCCTCCAAGAGACCCAGTACTTC. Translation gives CASSFGRGLQETQYF.

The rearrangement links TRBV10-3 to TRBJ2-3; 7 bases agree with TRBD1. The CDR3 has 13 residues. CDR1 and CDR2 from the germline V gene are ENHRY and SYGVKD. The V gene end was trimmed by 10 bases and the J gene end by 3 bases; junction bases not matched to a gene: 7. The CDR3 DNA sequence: TGTGCCACCTTAGCAGGGGGAACAGATACGCAGTATTTT. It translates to CATLAGGTDTQYF.

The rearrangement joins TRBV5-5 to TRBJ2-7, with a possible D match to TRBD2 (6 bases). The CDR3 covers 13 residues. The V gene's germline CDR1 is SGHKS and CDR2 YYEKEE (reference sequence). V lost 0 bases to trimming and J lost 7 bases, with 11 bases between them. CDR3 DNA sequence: TGTGCCAGCAGCTTGGGCAGGGCGGGGGAGCAGTACTTC. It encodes CASSLGRAGEQYF.

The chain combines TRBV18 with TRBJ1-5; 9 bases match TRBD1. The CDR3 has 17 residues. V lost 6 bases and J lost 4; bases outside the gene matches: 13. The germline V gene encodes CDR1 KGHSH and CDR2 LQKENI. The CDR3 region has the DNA TGTGCCAGCTCTCCTACTCATCCGGGACAGGGTAATCAGCCCCAGCATTTT. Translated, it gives CASSPTHPGQGNQPQHF.

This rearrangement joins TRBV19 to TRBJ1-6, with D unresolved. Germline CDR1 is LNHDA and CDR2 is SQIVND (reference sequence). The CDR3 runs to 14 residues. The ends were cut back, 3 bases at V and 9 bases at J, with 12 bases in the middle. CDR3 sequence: CASSMHSLASPLHF. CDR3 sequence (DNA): TGTGCCAGTAGTATGCACAGTCTCGCTTCACCCCTCCACTTT.

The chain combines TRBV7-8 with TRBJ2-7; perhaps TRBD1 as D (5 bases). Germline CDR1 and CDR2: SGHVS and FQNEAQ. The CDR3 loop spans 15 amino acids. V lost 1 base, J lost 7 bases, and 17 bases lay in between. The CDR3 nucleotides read TGTGCCAGCAGCTTAGTCGTCAGGGCAACGAGTGAGCAGTACTTC. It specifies CASSLVVRATSEQYF.

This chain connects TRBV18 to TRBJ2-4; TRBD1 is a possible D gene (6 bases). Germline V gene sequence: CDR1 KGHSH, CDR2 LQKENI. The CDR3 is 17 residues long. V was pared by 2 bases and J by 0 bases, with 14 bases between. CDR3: CASSPEGHNLAKNIQYF. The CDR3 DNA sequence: TGTGCCAGCTCACCAGAGGGACACAATTTAGCCAAAAACATTCAGTACTTC.

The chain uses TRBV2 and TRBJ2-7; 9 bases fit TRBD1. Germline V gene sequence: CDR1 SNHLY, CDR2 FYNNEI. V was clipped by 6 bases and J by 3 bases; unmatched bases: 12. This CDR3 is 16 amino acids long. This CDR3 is CASRGQGGTSVYEQYF. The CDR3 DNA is TGTGCCAGCAGGGGACAGGGAGGGACGTCTGTCTACGAGCAGTACTTC.

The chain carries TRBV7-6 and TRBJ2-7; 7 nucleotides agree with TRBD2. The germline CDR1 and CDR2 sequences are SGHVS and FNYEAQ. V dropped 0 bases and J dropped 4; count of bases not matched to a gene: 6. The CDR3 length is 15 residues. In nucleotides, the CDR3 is TGTGCCAGCAGCTTAGCGGGAGGGCCAAATTACGAGCAGTACTTC. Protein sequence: CASSLAGGPNYEQYF.

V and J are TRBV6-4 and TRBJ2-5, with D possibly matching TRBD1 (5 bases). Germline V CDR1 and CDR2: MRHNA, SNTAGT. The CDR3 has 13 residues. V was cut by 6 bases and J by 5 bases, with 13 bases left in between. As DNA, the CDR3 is TGTGCCAGCAGGGACGGTTACAGGGAGACCCAGTACTTC. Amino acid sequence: CASRDGYRETQYF.

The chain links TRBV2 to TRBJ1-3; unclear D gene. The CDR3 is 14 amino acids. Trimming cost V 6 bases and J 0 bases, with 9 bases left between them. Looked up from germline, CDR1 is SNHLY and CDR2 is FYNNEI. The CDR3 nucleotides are TGTGCCAGCAGACAGTCCACCTCTGGAAACACCATATATTTT. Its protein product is CASRQSTSGNTIYF.

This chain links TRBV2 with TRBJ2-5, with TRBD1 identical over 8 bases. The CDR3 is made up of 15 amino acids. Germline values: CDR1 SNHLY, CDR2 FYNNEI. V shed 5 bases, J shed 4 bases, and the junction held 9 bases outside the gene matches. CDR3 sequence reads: CASSFGQGGGETQYF. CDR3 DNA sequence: TGTGCCAGCAGTTTCGGACAGGGCGGTGGAGAGACCCAGTACTTC.

In DNA form, the CDR3 reads TGTGCCAGCAATCCCCTGGGGGCGAGGTTTGGGACCCAGTACTTC. It is translated as CASNPLGARFGTQYF. V is TRBV9 and J is TRBJ2-5; D might be TRBD1 (6 bases). V was trimmed by 6 bases and J by 7 bases, leaving 22 bases between them. CDR1 is SGDLS, CDR2 YYNGEE, per germline. The CDR3 runs to 15 residues. Supplemented by reference TRBV9 and TRBJ2-5, the full variable domain reads DSGVTQTPKHLITATGQRVTLRCSPRSGDLSVYWYQQSLDQGLQFLIQYYNGEERAKGNILERFSAQQFPDLHSELNLSSLELGDSALYFCASNPLGARFGTQYFGPGTRLLVL.

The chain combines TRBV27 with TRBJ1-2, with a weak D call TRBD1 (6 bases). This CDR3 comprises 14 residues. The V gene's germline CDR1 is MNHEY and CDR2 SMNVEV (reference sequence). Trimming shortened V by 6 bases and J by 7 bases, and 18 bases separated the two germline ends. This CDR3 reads CASRGTGHLGGYTF. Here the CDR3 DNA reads TGTGCCAGCAGAGGGACGGGACACCTTGGTGGCTACACCTTC.

The chain's CDR3 is CASSLGLAGVGETQYF. For the CDR3, the DNA is TGCGCCAGCAGCTTGGGACTAGCGGGGGTCGGAGAGACCCAGTACTTC. The J gene is TRBJ2-5, the V gene TRBV5-1, with 12 bases matching TRBD2. This CDR3 region has 16 residues. Germline lookup yields CDR1 SGHRS and CDR2 YFSETQ. The J segment lost 4 bases and the V segment lost 0 bases, leaving 4 bases of the junction unmatched.

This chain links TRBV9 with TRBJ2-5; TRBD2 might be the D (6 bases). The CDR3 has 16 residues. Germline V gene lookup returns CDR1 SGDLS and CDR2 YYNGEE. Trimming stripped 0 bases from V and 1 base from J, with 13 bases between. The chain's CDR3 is CASSVGSGVPQETQYF. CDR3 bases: TGTGCCAGCAGCGTAGGTTCGGGGGTACCCCAAGAGACCCAGTACTTC.

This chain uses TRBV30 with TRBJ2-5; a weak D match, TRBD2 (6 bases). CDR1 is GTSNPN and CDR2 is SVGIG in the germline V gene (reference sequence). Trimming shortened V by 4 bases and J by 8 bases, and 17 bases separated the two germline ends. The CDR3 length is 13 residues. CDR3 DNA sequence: TGTGCCTGGACCTCCCCACTCGGGGGAACCCAGTACTTC. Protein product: CAWTSPLGGTQYF.

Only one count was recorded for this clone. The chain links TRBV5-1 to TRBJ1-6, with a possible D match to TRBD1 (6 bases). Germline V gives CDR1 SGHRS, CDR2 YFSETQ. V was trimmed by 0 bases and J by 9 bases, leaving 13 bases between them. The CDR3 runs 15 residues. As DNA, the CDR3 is TGCGCCAGCAGCTTGGTTGAGGGGGGGACTTCACCCCTCCACTTT. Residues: CASSLVEGGTSPLHF.